This TCR beta chain was obtained from a study of PD-1 blockade in classical Hodgkin lymphoma. Time point in this sample: newly diagnosed, previously untreated cHL patient sample. Investigators isolated CD4+ T cells from thawed PBMCs through magnetic negative selection. The CDR3 spans 12 residues. The ends were cut back, 1 base at V and 10 bases at J, with 8 bases in the middle. Germline CDR1 reads SGHAT; CDR2 reads FQNNGV. The repertoire was sequenced with immunoSEQ multiplex PCR; TCRdb's copy has only in-frame clones and lacks some. This sample has tens of thousands of clones, with 90% found just once. This clone has just one count.

Sequenced sample: CD4+ T cells from blood. This clonotype was sampled from a human donor with classical Hodgkin lymphoma. This chain connects TRBV11-2 to TRBJ2-4; D might be TRBD2 (6 bases). The CDR3 DNA is TGTGCCAGCAGCTTAGCGGGAGTTATTCAGTACTTC. It yields the protein CASSLAGVIQYF.